Presented here are 31 T cell receptor beta chains from one specimen sequenced in a study of regulatory T cells in long-lasting Graves disease. Sequencing libraries for TCR beta were prepared with iRepertoire HTBI primers and Arm-PCR of CDR3 regions. TCRdb called the multiplex PCR reads again in MiXCR, with one record for every CDR3 protein. This sample has a few hundred thousand distinct CDR3 sequences; roughly 25% occur once, and the top ten carry 25% to 30%. Time point noted: persistent/refractory GD, antithyroid drugs over 5 years with positive TRAb. From RNA extracted from PBMCs, the TCR library was made. This specimen consisted of peripheral blood mononuclear cells (PBMCs), obtained when the disease was refractory, from a patient treated with antithyroid drugs. Receptor source: a woman aged 40 to 55 with Graves disease.

This clonotype was picked up many times. The J gene is TRBJ2-5, the V gene TRBV2, with 10 bases lining up with TRBD1. The germline CDR1 and CDR2 sequences are SNHLY and FYNNEI. V gave up 3 bases and J gave up 4 bases; unmatched junction bases: 5. The CDR3 sequence is 15 residues long. CDR3 loop: CASSEGQGRRETQYF. The CDR3 DNA is TGTGCCAGCAGTGAGGGACAGGGGAGGCGAGAGACCCAGTACTTC.

This clonotype was recorded at least ten times. In DNA, the CDR3 is TGTGCCAGCAGCACCAATAAGGGGATCCAGGGCTACACCTTC. It codes for CASSTNKGIQGYTF. The V gene is TRBV7-2, the J gene TRBJ1-2, with D possibly matching TRBD1 (5 bases). Germline CDR1 reads SGHTA; CDR2 reads FQGNSA. This CDR3 has 14 residues. V lost 5 bases and J lost 8, with 18 bases in between.

The chain combines TRBV5-4 with TRBJ1-4; perhaps TRBD1 as D (5 bases). The CDR3 runs to 13 residues. Looked up from germline, CDR1 is SGHNT and CDR2 is YYREEE (reference sequence). For the CDR3, the DNA is TGTGCAATCACCTGGCGGGGGAGTGAAAAACTGTTTTTT. It specifies CAITWRGSEKLFF.

Only a few counts were recorded for this clonotype. For the CDR3, the DNA is TGTGCCAGCACTTTGGGAGACCACCAAGAGACCCAGTACTTC. Residues: CASTLGDHQETQYF. V usage is TRBV12-3 or TRBV12-4 and J usage is TRBJ2-5; D is perhaps TRBD2 (5 bases). CDR3 length equals 14 residues. Between the trimmed V and J ends, which lost 7 bases and 0 bases, there was a span of 12 bases.

This clonotype was counted many times. This sequence joins TRBV11-2 and TRBJ2-7; D may be TRBD1 (6 bases). Trimming stripped 1 base from V and 7 bases from J, with 14 bases between. CDR3 length: 14 amino acids. CDR1 and CDR2 from the germline V gene are SGHAT and FQNNGV. CDR3 nucleotides: TGTGCCAGCAGCTTAGGGGACACGAGTACAGAGCAGTACTTC. This encodes CASSLGDTSTEQYF.

Comment on this clonotype: A read error may produce the germline difference seen at one junction end. The chain joins TRBV11-2 to TRBJ1-2; 8 bases line up with TRBD1. Per the germline V gene, CDR1 is SGHAT and CDR2 is FQNNGV. The CDR3 consists of 14 residues. Here the CDR3 DNA reads TGCGCCAGCAGCCACCCTCGACAGGGGCGCGGCTACACCTTC. Protein: CASSHPRQGRGYTF.

This clonotype occurred many times. The rearrangement uses TRBV7-9 and TRBJ2-5; a weak D match, TRBD2 (8 bases). V was clipped by 5 bases and J by 6 bases, with 19 bases between them. The CDR3 sequence is 15 residues long. Germline CDR1 reads SEHNR; CDR2 reads FQNEAQ (reference sequence). CDR3 in amino acids: CASSLELAGQQTQYF. The CDR3 DNA follows: TGTGCCAGCAGCCTAGAATTAGCGGGACAGCAGACCCAGTACTTC.

This clonotype came up many times. The V call is TRBV20-1, the J call TRBJ2-7; possible D gene TRBD2, 7 bases. CDR3 length equals 17 residues. Germline V gives CDR1 DFQATT, CDR2 SNEGSKA (reference sequence). The V end was cut by 0 bases, the J end by 2 bases, with 20 bases between. The CDR3 region has the DNA TGCAGTGCTAGAGATCCAGCGGGACTCCAGGGGACCTACGAGCAGTACTTC. Protein product: CSARDPAGLQGTYEQYF.

The table lists this clonotype with a few counts. The chain carries TRBV7-9 and TRBJ2-2, with D possibly matching TRBD1 (6 bases). CDR3 length: 15 amino acids. Germline V CDR1 and CDR2: SEHNR, FQNEAQ (reference sequence). V gave up 2 bases and J gave up 4 bases, with 11 bases separating them. The CDR3 DNA follows: TGTGCCAGCAGCTTATTCGGGACATTCACCGGGGAGCTGTTTTTT. It codes for CASSLFGTFTGELFF.

About this clonotype itself: Sequence at one end of the junction differs from germline and may be a read error. This sequence joins TRBV11-3 and TRBJ2-2, with D possibly matching TRBD2 (6 bases). The CDR3 spans 17 residues. Germline CDR1 and CDR2: SGHNT and YENEEA. The CDR3 coding sequence is TGTGCCAGCAGCTTAGAGTCTCACACACTAAACACCGGGGGGCTGTTTTTT. Encoded protein: CASSLESHTLNTGGLFF.

Ten or more counts support this clonotype. The chain joins TRBV7-8 to TRBJ1-2; D unclear. CDR1 SGHVS and CDR2 FQNEAQ come from the germline V gene. The CDR3 runs to 13 residues. Trimming cost V 4 bases and J 2 bases, with 8 bases left between them. The CDR3 sequence: CASSYPNNYGYTF. For the CDR3, the DNA is TGTGCCAGCAGCTACCCAAACAACTATGGCTACACCTTC.

This clonotype came up many times. The chain is built from TRBV6-1 and TRBJ1-1; the D gene is possibly TRBD1 (5 bases). V was shortened by 8 bases and J by 0 bases, with 16 bases between the two germline ends. The germline V gene encodes CDR1 MNHNS and CDR2 SASEGT. This CDR3 spans 15 amino acids. The CDR3 nucleotides read TGTGCCAGCCTCCGGGGGGTGAGCATGAACACTGAAGCTTTCTTT. This gives the protein CASLRGVSMNTEAFF.

Details on this clonotype: A clone one base away is much larger, so this may be a read error. V gene TRBV6-5 combines with J gene TRBJ2-5; no definite D call. There are 14 residues in the CDR3. Germline V gene lookup returns CDR1 MNHEY and CDR2 SVGAGI. The CDR3 region is CASSSNRELETQHF. CDR3 sequence (DNA): TGTGCCAGCAGTTCCAATAGAGAGCTGGAGACCCAGCACTTC.

The genes are TRBV20-1 and TRBJ2-5; TRBD1 matches 11 bases. The V and J ends lost 0 bases and 5 bases, in that order; junction bases with no gene match: 5. The CDR3 runs to 15 residues. Looked up from germline, CDR1 is DFQATT and CDR2 is SNEGSKA (reference sequence). The DNA for the CDR3 is TGCAGTGCTAGAGATAGGACAGGGGGCGGTGAGACCCAGTACTTC. Encoded protein: CSARDRTGGGETQYF.

This clonotype was picked up a small number of times. The chain combines TRBV27 with TRBJ1-6; D may be TRBD1 (6 bases). The CDR3 is 17 residues long. Per germline, CDR1 MNHEY and CDR2 SMNVEV (reference sequence). V lost 2 bases, J lost 1 base, and 12 bases lay in between. The CDR3, as DNA: TGTGCCAGCAGTTTACTTCGGGGGGCGTCCTATAATTCACCCCTCCACTTT. Protein: CASSLLRGASYNSPLHF.

There are many counts of this clonotype. J is TRBJ1-1 and V is TRBV7-3; a weak D match, TRBD1 (5 bases). The CDR3 loop spans 13 amino acids. The germline V gene has CDR1 SGHTA and CDR2 FQGTGA. V lost 1 base and J lost 10, with 13 bases in between. The CDR3 nucleotides read TGTGCCAGCAGCTTAATGCAGGGAATGGGAGCTTTCTTT. Amino acids: CASSLMQGMGAFF. Full variable domain (remainder filled in from reference TRBV7-3 and TRBJ1-1): GAGVSQTPSNKVTEKGKYVELRCDPISGHTALYWYRQSLGQGPEFLIYFQGTGAADDSGLPNDRFFAVRPEGSVSTLKIQRTERGDSAVYLCASSLMQGMGAFFGQGTRLTVV.

This clonotype was seen many times. This rearrangement joins TRBV10-3 to TRBJ1-2; possibly TRBD1 for D (5 bases). Per the germline V gene, CDR1 is ENHRY and CDR2 is SYGVKD. CDR3 length: 13 residues. V lost 3 bases and J 2 bases, leaving 7 bases between the germline ends. This chain's CDR3 is CAISDKGNYGYTF. CDR3 in DNA: TGTGCCATCAGTGATAAGGGGAACTATGGCTACACCTTC.

The rearrangement joins TRBV12-3 or TRBV12-4 to TRBJ2-2; 12 bases are shared with TRBD2. J was trimmed by 4 bases and V by 6 bases; bases with no gene match: 6. This CDR3 region has 16 residues. The chain's CDR3 is CASSPSGRVVTGELFF. As DNA, the CDR3 is TGTGCCAGCAGCCCTAGCGGGAGGGTGGTCACCGGGGAGCTGTTTTTT.

This clonotype was observed a few times. V gene TRBV19 combines with J gene TRBJ1-1; D gene unclear. This CDR3 comprises 13 residues. Germline V gene data show CDR1 as LNHDA and CDR2 as SQIVND (reference sequence). V gave up 7 bases and J gave up 1 base, with 10 bases separating them. CDR3 bases: TGTGCCAGTAAGGCAGGCCAGAACACTGAAGCTTTCTTT. This translates into CASKAGQNTEAFF.

This clonotype was observed at least ten times. DNA for the CDR3: TGTGCCAGCAGTGAATTTGGCAGTTTCACTGAAGCTTTCTTT. It yields the protein CASSEFGSFTEAFF. The chain uses TRBV6-1 and TRBJ1-1; the D is unclear. Trimming removed 2 bases at V and 4 bases at J, with 11 bases between. This CDR3 is 14 amino acids long. From germline, CDR1 is MNHNS and CDR2 SASEGT.

The chain is built from TRBV7-9 and TRBJ2-5; TRBD2 aligns across 7 bases. The CDR3 has 16 residues. Germline V lookup: CDR1 SEHNR, CDR2 FQNEAQ (reference sequence). Trimming cost V 8 bases and J 7 bases; bases outside gene matches: 19. CDR3 residues: CASSPPRTAPGGTQYF. CDR3 nucleotide sequence: TGTGCCAGCTCACCACCACGGACTGCACCGGGGGGGACCCAGTACTTC.

In this sample, this clonotype turned up many times. V is TRBV7-9 and J is TRBJ2-7; D is possibly TRBD1 (6 bases). The V gene's germline CDR1 is SEHNR and CDR2 FQNEAQ (reference sequence). There are 13 residues in the CDR3. Trimming took 5 bases from V and 5 from J, leaving 13 bases between them. The chain's CDR3 is CASSLRGIDEQYF. For the CDR3, the DNA is TGTGCCAGCAGCCTCAGGGGAATCGACGAGCAGTACTTC.

V gene TRBV7-9 combines with J gene TRBJ1-1; 8 nucleotides agree with TRBD1. Per germline, CDR1 SEHNR and CDR2 FQNEAQ (reference sequence). Trimming took 0 bases from V and 0 from J; bases not matched to a gene: 9. The CDR3 runs to 18 residues. Written as DNA, the CDR3 is TGTGCCAGCAGCTTAGCGCAATATCGGGACAGGATGAACACTGAAGCTTTCTTT. Translated, it gives CASSLAQYRDRMNTEAFF.

This clonotype was picked up many times. The gene calls are TRBV6-1 and TRBJ1-5, with D unresolved. This CDR3 region has 12 residues. The germline gives CDR1 MNHNS, CDR2 SASEGT. Trimming cost V 6 bases and J 5 bases, with 8 bases left between them. The CDR3 spells CASRNGHQPQHF. The DNA of the CDR3 is TGTGCCAGCAGAAACGGGCATCAGCCCCAGCATTTT.

This clonotype was found many times. This chain connects TRBV29-1 to TRBJ1-1; 8 bases are shared with TRBD1. V lost 5 bases to trimming and J lost 1 base; unmatched junction nucleotides: 6. The germline V gene encodes CDR1 SQVTM and CDR2 ANQGSEA. The CDR3 contains 14 residues. The CDR3 DNA is TGCAGCGTTATAAGGACAGGGCGGAACACTGAAGCTTTCTTT. Amino acids: CSVIRTGRNTEAFF.

This rearrangement joins TRBV19 to TRBJ2-7, with 7 bases aligning to TRBD2. Losses at the gene ends were 0 bases for V and 0 bases for J; bases not matched to a gene: 5. The germline V gene has CDR1 LNHDA and CDR2 SQIVND (reference sequence). This CDR3 contains 16 residues. CDR3 sequence (DNA): TGTGCCAGTAGTATAGAAGTCGGGAGGAGCTCCTACGAGCAGTACTTC. It is translated as CASSIEVGRSSYEQYF.

This clonotype was observed many times. The rearrangement links TRBV10-3 to TRBJ2-5; D not resolved. The V end lost 3 bases, the J end lost 4 bases, and 6 bases lay between the germline ends. This CDR3 is 12 amino acids long. CDR1 and CDR2 (germline): ENHRY, SYGVKD. CDR3 residues: CAISEMAETQYF. The CDR3 DNA is TGTGCCATCAGTGAAATGGCAGAGACCCAGTACTTC.

The CDR3 spells CASSQDSAYYNEQFF. The CDR3 nucleotides read TGTGCCAGCAGCCAAGATAGCGCCTACTACAATGAGCAGTTCTTC. The V call is TRBV7-3, the J call TRBJ2-1; D might be TRBD2 (5 bases). V lost 5 bases to trimming and J lost 3 bases, with 14 bases between them. CDR3 size: 15 residues. From germline, CDR1 is SGHTA and CDR2 FQGTGA.

The rearrangement links TRBV20-1 to TRBJ1-1; 7 positions agree with TRBD1. V trimming: 0 bases; J trimming: 1 base; junction bases outside the gene matches: 5. The length of the CDR3 is 15 residues. Per germline, CDR1 DFQATT and CDR2 SNEGSKA (reference sequence). The CDR3 DNA is TGCAGTGCTAGAGATCAAGGGGGCACGAACACTGAAGCTTTCTTT. Protein product: CSARDQGGTNTEAFF.

Here the CDR3 reads CASSFGQSGANVLTF. The CDR3, as DNA: TGCGCCAGCAGTTTTGGTCAGTCTGGGGCCAACGTCCTGACTTTC. The V and J genes are TRBV5-1 and TRBJ2-6; D not certain. V was cut by 5 bases and J by 1 base, with 10 bases left in between. Per germline, CDR1 SGHRS and CDR2 YFSETQ. This CDR3 is 15 amino acids long.

This clonotype was seen more than once but under ten times. The chain uses TRBV11-1 and TRBJ2-4, with D possibly TRBD1 on 5 matching bases. The CDR3 loop spans 15 amino acids. Between the trimmed V and J ends, which lost 4 bases and 2 bases, there was a span of 12 bases. From germline, CDR1 is SGHAT and CDR2 FQDESV (reference sequence). The CDR3 loop is CASSYRQLTKNIQYF. CDR3 bases: TGTGCCAGCAGCTATAGACAGCTTACCAAAAACATTCAGTACTTC.